The 11 T cell receptor beta chains below were found in one sample sequenced in a study of T cell clonotyping in hematopoietic cell transplantation. Sequencing used immunoSEQ multiplex PCR; TCRdb keeps in-frame clones, though not all of them. Among approximately 26,000 clones, about 92% were seen once, and the ten largest hold about 2.3%. Time point here: recipient sample about 28 days before transplant, after cytoreduction. The sample was peripheral blood mononuclear cells, taken before stem cell transplant. These receptor sequences come from a man aged 45-65 years with acute myeloid leukemia. Some clones in this sample may be carry-over from other donors' samples.

The chain carries TRBV6-1 and TRBJ2-5; TRBD2 is a possible D gene (6 bases). The V end was cut by 8 bases, the J end by 5 bases, with 15 bases between. The CDR3 is 13 amino acids. Germline lookup yields CDR1 MNHNS and CDR2 SASEGT. This chain's CDR3 is CASALAPMETQYF. CDR3 DNA: TGTGCCAGCGCTCTAGCGCCTATGGAGACCCAGTACTTC.

The chain recombines TRBV7-9 with TRBJ1-2; no clear D. The CDR3 runs to 12 residues. The ends were cut back, 2 bases at V and 8 bases at J, with 9 bases in the middle. Germline lookup yields CDR1 SEHNR and CDR2 FQNEAQ (reference sequence). This chain's CDR3 is CASSLIPGGYTF. Here the CDR3 DNA reads TGTGCCAGCAGCTTAATTCCGGGGGGCTACACCTTC.

The chain employs TRBV5-5 and TRBJ1-2; the D is unclear. The CDR3 is made up of 15 amino acids. Germline values: CDR1 SGHKS, CDR2 YYEKEE (reference sequence). Trimming took 0 bases from V and 4 from J, leaving 13 bases between them. CDR3 sequence reads: CASSLAPQSAYGYTF. The CDR3 DNA reads as TGTGCCAGCAGCTTGGCCCCCCAATCGGCCTATGGCTACACCTTC.

The chain is built from TRBV4-3 and TRBJ1-4, with no clear D. Germline V gene sequence: CDR1 LGHNA, CDR2 YSLEER. With 1 base removed from V and 0 bases from J, the gap between germline ends came to 9 bases. The CDR3 length is 16 residues. The chain's CDR3 is CASSQGASSTNEKLFF. For the CDR3, the DNA is TGCGCCAGCAGCCAAGGGGCTAGCTCAACTAATGAAAAACTGTTTTTT.

V is TRBV7-8 and J is TRBJ2-5; 15 positions match TRBD2. In germline, CDR1 is SGHVS, CDR2 FQNEAQ. This CDR3 is 15 amino acids long. V lost 8 bases to trimming and J lost 5 bases; unmatched junction nucleotides: 6. This chain's CDR3 is CASSRTSGRGETQYF. Here the CDR3 DNA reads TGTGCCAGCTCCCGGACTAGCGGGAGGGGGGAGACCCAGTACTTC.

The chain employs TRBV28 and TRBJ1-5, with D perhaps TRBD1 (5 bases). Trimming removed 5 bases at V and 0 bases at J, with 11 bases between. The CDR3 runs to 15 residues. Germline lookup yields CDR1 MDHEN and CDR2 SYDVKM. CDR3 loop: CASSPGHFSNQPQHF. CDR3 nucleotides: TGTGCCAGCAGTCCAGGACACTTTAGCAATCAGCCCCAGCATTTT. Variable domain in full (rest from reference TRBV28 and TRBJ1-5): DVKVTQSSRYLVKRTGEKVFLECVQDMDHENMFWYRQDPGLGLRLIYFSYDVKMKEKGDIPEGYSVSREKKERFSLILESASTNQTSMYLCASSPGHFSNQPQHFGDGTRLSIL.

This sequence joins TRBV2 and TRBJ2-3; D perhaps matches TRBD2 (5 bases). The CDR3 extends over 14 amino acids. Trimming pared 9 bases from V and 0 bases from J, leaving 13 bases between. Germline V gene data show CDR1 as SNHLY and CDR2 as FYNNEI. The CDR3 nucleotides read TGTGCCAGTGAGGAGCGGACTAGCACAGATACGCAGTATTTT. Its translation: CASEERTSTDTQYF.

This clone was seen a single time. The chain couples TRBV7-2 to TRBJ2-7; 9 bases are a match to TRBD2. Unmatched junction bases numbered 7, after V lost 5 bases and J lost 2 bases. The CDR3 totals 15 residues. In germline, CDR1 is SGHTA, CDR2 FQGNSA. The CDR3 is CASSHGLAHTYEQYF. CDR3 DNA: TGTGCCAGCAGCCACGGACTAGCGCACACCTACGAGCAGTACTTC.

The chain employs TRBV12-5 and TRBJ2-5; D gene ambiguous. Trimming shortened V by 0 bases and J by 4 bases, and 12 bases separated the two germline ends. The germline V gene encodes CDR1 LGHNT and CDR2 FRNRAP. There are 15 residues in the CDR3. CDR3 sequence: CASGLVKNSTETQYF. The CDR3 DNA reads TGTGCTAGTGGTTTGGTAAAGAACAGTACAGAGACCCAGTACTTC. The entire variable domain, with the rest obtained from reference TRBV12-5 and TRBJ2-5, is as follows: DARVTQTPRHKVTEMGQEVTMRCQPILGHNTVFWYRQTMMQGLELLAYFRNRAPLDDSGMPKDRFSAEMPDATLATLKIQPSEPRDSAVYFCASGLVKNSTETQYFGPGTRLLVL.

J is TRBJ1-2 and V is TRBV10-3, with TRBD1 identical over 7 bases. J lost 0 bases, V lost 3 bases, and 7 bases had no gene match. This CDR3 is built from 16 residues. Germline V gives CDR1 ENHRY, CDR2 SYGVKD. The CDR3 is CAISDLQRGPNYGYTF. For the CDR3, the DNA is TGTGCCATCAGTGACCTGCAGAGGGGGCCTAACTATGGCTACACCTTC.

The chain combines TRBV2 with TRBJ2-3; TRBD2 agrees at 7 bases. Germline CDR1 reads SNHLY; CDR2 reads FYNNEI. The junction had 5 bases not matched to a gene; V was cut back by 7 bases and J by 1 base. The CDR3 extends over 14 amino acids. CDR3 region: CASKRDYGTDTQYF. In nucleotides, the CDR3 is TGTGCCAGCAAGCGGGACTACGGCACAGATACGCAGTATTTT.